This T cell receptor beta chain was found in a study of regulatory T cells in long-lasting Graves disease. CDR3-region Arm-PCR and iRepertoire HTBI primers produced the TCR beta libraries. MiXCR, applied by TCRdb to the multiplex PCR reads, yields one record per CDR3 protein. The sample yields 500,000 or so distinct CDR3 sequences, about 14% seen once. V lost 6 bases to trimming and J lost 2 bases; unmatched junction nucleotides: 15. This CDR3 is built from 18 residues. The germline V gene has CDR1 ENHRY and CDR2 SYGVKD. The time point: newly diagnosed GD, antithyroid drugs for less than 3 months. PBMC-derived RNA was used for the TCR library. This sample also belongs to another study, concerning T cells in Graves' hyperthyroidism and ophthalmopathy. According to that study: Patients were aged 18 to 65, had disease duration under 2 months, and had newly diagnosed hyperthyroidism. The study used the HTBI primer set for a first-round RT-PCR of the TCR CDR3.

The material was peripheral blood mononuclear cells (PBMCs), obtained at new diagnosis, from a patient treated with antithyroid drugs. The chain is built from TRBV10-3 and TRBJ2-7; 11 nucleotides agree with TRBD1. This clonotype was sampled from a woman between 45 and 65 years old with Graves disease. CDR3 protein: CAISERGESGQGAYEQYF. CDR3 DNA sequence: TGTGCCATCAGCGAACGTGGGGAATCGGGACAGGGGGCCTACGAGCAGTACTTC.